Following are 2 T cell receptor beta chains from one sample sequenced in a study of blood T cell repertoires in COVID-19. This table comes from immunoSEQ multiplex PCR, and its TCRdb copy is limited to in-frame clones, with some not included. The data contain over 150,000 clones, 65% to 90% of them singletons. Sequenced: peripheral blood. The receptors here all came from a human donor in a cohort sampled during active COVID-19.

This sequence joins TRBV27 and TRBJ2-7; 8 nucleotides match TRBD2. Trimming at V came to 6 bases and at J to 3 bases, leaving 4 bases not matched to a gene. This CDR3 is built from 13 residues. Germline V gene sequence: CDR1 MNHEY, CDR2 SMNVEV (reference sequence). The CDR3 spells CASRYGGGYEQYF. CDR3 in DNA: TGTGCCAGCAGGTACGGGGGGGGCTACGAGCAGTACTTC.

The V call is TRBV2, the J call TRBJ2-2; maybe TRBD2 (5 bases). Trimming shortened V by 3 bases and J by 6 bases, and 14 bases separated the two germline ends. CDR1 is SNHLY, CDR2 FYNNEI, per germline. CDR3 length: 15 amino acids. CDR3: CASSEKGVRPGELFF. The CDR3 region has the DNA TGTGCCAGCAGTGAGAAGGGAGTGCGTCCCGGGGAGCTGTTTTTT.